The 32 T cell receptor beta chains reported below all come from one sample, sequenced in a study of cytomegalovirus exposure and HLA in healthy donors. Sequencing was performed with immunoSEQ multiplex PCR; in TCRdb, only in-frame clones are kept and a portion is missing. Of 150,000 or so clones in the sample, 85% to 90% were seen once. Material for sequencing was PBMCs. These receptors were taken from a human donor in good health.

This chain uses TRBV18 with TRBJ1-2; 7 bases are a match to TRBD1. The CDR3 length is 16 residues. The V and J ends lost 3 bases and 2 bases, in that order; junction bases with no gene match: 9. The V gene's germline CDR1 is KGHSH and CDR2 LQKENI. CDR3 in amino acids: CASSPLPGQINYGYTF. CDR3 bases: TGTGCCAGCTCACCCCTCCCGGGACAGATAAACTATGGCTACACCTTC.

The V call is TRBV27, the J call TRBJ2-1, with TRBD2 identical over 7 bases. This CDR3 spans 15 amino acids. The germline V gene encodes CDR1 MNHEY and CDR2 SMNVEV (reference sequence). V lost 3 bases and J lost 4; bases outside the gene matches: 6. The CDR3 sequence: CASSFFREAYNEQFF. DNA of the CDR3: TGTGCCAGCAGTTTTTTTCGGGAGGCTTACAATGAGCAGTTCTTC.

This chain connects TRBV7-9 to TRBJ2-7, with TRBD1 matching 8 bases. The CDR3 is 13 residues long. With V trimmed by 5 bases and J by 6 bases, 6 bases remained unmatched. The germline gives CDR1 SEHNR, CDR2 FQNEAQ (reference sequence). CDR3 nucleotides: TGTGCCAGCAGCCCCAGACAGGGGTTCGAGCAGTACTTC. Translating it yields CASSPRQGFEQYF. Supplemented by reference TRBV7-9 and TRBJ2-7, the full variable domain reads DTGVSQNPRHKITKRGQNVTFRCDPISEHNRLYWYRQTLGQGPEFLTYFQNEAQLEKSRLLSDRFSAERPKGSFSTLEIQRTEQGDSAMYLCASSPRQGFEQYFGPGTRLTVT.

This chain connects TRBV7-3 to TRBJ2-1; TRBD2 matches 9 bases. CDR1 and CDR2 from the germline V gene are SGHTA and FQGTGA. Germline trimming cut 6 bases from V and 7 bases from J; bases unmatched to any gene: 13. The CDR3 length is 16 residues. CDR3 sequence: CASRDMSGRFPNEQFF. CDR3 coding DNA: TGTGCCAGCAGAGACATGAGCGGGAGGTTTCCTAATGAGCAGTTCTTC.

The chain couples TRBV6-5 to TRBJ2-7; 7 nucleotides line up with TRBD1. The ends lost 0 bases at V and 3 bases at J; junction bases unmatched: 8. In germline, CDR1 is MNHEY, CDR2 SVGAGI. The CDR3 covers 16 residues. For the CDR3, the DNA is TGTGCCAGCAGTTACTCGCCGACAGGGACAAACTACGAGCAGTACTTC. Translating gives CASSYSPTGTNYEQYF.

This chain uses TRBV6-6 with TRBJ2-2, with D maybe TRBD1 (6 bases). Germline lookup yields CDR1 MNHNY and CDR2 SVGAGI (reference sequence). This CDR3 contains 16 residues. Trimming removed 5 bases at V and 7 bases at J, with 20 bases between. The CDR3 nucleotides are TGTGCCAGCAGTCACACCCGCGTTACAGGGCGCGGGGAGCTGTTTTTT. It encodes CASSHTRVTGRGELFF.

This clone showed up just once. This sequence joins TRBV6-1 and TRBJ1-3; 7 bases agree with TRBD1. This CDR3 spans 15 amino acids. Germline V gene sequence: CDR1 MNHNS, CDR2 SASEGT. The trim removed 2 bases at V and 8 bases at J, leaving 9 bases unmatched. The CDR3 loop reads CASSEMGRGSDTIYF. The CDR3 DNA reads TGTGCCAGCAGTGAAATGGGCAGGGGGTCGGACACCATATATTTT.

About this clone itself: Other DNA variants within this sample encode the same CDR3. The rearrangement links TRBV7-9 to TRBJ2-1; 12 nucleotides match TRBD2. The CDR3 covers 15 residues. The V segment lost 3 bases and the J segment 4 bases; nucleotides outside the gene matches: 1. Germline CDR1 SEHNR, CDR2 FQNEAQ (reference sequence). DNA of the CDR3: TGTGCCAGCAGCTTGGGACTAGCGGGTTACAATGAGCAGTTCTTC. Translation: CASSLGLAGYNEQFF. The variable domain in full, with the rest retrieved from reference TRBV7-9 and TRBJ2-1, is DTGVSQNPRHKITKRGQNVTFRCDPISEHNRLYWYRQTLGQGPEFLTYFQNEAQLEKSRLLSDRFSAERPKGSFSTLEIQRTEQGDSAMYLCASSLGLAGYNEQFFGPGTRLTVL.

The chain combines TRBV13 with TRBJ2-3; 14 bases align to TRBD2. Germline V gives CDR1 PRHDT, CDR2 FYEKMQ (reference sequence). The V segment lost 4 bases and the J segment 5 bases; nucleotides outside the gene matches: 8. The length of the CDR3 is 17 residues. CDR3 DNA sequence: TGTGCCAGCAGCTACCGACTAGCGGGAGGGGGGATAGATACGCAGTATTTT. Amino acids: CASSYRLAGGGIDTQYF.

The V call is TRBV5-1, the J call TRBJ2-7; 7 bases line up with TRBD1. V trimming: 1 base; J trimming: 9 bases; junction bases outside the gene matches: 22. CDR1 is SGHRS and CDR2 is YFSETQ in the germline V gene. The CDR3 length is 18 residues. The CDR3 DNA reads TGCGCCAGCAGCTTGAGTGGGACAGAAGGGCACGGCAGGGCACGGCAGTACTTC. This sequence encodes CASSLSGTEGHGRARQYF.

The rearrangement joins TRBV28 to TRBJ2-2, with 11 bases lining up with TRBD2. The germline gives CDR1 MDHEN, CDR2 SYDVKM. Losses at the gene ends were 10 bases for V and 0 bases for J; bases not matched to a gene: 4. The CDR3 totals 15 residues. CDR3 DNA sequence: TGTGCCACCTCACTAGCGGGGGCGAACACCGGGGAGCTGTTTTTT. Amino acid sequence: CATSLAGANTGELFF.

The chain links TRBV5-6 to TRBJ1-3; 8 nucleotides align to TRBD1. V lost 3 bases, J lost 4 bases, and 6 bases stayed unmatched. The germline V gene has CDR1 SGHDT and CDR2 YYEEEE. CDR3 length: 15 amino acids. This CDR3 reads CASSYRDRRGNTIYF. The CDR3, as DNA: TGTGCCAGCAGCTACAGGGACAGGCGGGGAAACACCATATATTTT.

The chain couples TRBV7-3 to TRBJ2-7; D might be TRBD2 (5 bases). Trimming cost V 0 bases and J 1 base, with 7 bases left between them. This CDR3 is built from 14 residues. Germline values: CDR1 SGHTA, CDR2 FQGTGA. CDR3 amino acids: CASSLTEVSYEQYF. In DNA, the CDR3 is TGTGCCAGCAGCTTAACGGAGGTATCCTACGAGCAGTACTTC. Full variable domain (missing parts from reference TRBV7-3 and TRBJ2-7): GAGVSQTPSNKVTEKGKYVELRCDPISGHTALYWYRQSLGQGPEFLIYFQGTGAADDSGLPNDRFFAVRPEGSVSTLKIQRTERGDSAVYLCASSLTEVSYEQYFGPGTRLTVT.

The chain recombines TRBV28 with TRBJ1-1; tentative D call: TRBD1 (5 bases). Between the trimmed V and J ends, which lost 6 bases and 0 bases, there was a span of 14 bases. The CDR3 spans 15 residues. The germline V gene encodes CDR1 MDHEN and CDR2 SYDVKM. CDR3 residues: CASRPATVMNTEAFF. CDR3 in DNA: TGTGCCAGCAGACCGGCGACAGTGATGAACACTGAAGCTTTCTTT.

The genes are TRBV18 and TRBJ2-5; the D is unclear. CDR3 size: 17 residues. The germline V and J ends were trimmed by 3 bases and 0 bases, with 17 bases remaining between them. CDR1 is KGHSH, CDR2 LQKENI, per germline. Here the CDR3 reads CASSPPLGSPHQETQYF. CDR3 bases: TGTGCCAGCTCACCTCCTCTCGGTAGCCCCCACCAAGAGACCCAGTACTTC.

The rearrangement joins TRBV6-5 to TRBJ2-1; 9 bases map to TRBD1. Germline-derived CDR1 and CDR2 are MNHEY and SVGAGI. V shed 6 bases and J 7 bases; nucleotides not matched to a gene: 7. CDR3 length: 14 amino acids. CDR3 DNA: TGTGCCAGCAGCCTACAGGGGGCACGGAATGAGCAGTTCTTC. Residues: CASSLQGARNEQFF.

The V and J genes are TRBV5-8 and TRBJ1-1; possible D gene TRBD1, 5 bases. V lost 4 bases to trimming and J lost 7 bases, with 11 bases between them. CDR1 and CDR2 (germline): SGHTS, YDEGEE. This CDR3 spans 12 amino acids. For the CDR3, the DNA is TGTGCCAGCAGCCTGCAGGGAGGTGAAGCTTTCTTT. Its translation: CASSLQGGEAFF.

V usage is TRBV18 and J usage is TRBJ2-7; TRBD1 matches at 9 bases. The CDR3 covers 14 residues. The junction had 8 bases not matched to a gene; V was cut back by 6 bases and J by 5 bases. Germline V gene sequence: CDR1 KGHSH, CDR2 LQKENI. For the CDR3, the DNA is TGTGCCAGCTCCCTCTCCGGGACAGGGAACGAGCAGTACTTC. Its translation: CASSLSGTGNEQYF.

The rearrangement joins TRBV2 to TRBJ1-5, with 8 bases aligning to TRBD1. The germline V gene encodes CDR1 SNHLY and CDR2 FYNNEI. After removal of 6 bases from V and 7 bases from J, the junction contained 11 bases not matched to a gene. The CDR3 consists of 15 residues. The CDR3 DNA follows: TGTGCCAGCAGAGGCTCAGGACAGGGAAGCCAGCCCCAGCATTTT. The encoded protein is CASRGSGQGSQPQHF.

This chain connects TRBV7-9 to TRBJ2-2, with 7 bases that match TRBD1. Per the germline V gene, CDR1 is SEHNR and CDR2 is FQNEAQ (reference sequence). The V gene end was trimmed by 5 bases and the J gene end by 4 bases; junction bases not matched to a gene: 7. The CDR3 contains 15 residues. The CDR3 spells CASSALQGLTGELFF. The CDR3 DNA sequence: TGTGCCAGCAGCGCGTTACAGGGGCTCACCGGGGAGCTGTTTTTT.

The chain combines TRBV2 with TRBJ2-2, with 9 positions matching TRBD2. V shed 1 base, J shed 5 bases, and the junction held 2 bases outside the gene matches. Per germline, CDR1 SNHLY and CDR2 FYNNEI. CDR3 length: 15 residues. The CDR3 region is CASSEDAGGTGELFF. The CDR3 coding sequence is TGTGCCAGCAGTGAAGATGCGGGGGGGACCGGGGAGCTGTTTTTT.

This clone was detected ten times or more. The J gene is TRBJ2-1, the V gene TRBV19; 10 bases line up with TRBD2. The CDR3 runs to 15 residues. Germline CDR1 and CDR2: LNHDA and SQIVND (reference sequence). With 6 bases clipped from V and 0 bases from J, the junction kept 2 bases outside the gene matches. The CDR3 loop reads CASSRTSGSYNEQFF. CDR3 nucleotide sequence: TGTGCCAGTAGCAGGACTAGCGGCTCCTACAATGAGCAGTTCTTC.

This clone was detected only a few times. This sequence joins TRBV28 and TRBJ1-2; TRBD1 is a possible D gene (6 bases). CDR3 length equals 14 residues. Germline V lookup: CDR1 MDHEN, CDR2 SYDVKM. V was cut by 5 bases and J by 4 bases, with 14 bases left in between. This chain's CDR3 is CASSSRGPPYGYTF. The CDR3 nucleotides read TGTGCCAGCAGTAGCAGGGGCCCTCCCTATGGCTACACCTTC.

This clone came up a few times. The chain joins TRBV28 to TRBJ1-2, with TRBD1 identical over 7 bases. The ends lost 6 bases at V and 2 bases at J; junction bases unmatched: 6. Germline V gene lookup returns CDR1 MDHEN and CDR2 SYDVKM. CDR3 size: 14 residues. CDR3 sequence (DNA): TGTGCCAGCAGCCTTGGAGGGGGCAACTATGGCTACACCTTC. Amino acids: CASSLGGGNYGYTF.

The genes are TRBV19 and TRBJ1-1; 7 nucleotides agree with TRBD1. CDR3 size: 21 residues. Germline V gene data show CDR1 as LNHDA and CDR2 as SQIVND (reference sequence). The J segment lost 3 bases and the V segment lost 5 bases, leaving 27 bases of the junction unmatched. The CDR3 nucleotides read TGTGCCAGTAGTCTCCACCCGAGACAGGGAGTTATAAGTGCGGTGGACACTGAAGCTTTCTTT. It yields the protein CASSLHPRQGVISAVDTEAFF.

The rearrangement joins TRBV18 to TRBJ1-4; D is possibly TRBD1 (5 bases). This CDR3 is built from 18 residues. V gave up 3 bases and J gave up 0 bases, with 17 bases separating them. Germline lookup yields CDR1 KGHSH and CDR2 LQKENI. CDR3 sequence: CASSPSIPGVTTNEKLFF. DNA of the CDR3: TGTGCCAGCTCACCTAGTATTCCGGGGGTCACAACTAATGAAAAACTGTTTTTT.

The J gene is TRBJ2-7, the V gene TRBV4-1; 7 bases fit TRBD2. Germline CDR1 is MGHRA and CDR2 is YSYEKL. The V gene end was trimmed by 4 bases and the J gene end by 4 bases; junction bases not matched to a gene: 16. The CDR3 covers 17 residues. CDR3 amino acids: CASSPLGRRLAPYEQYF. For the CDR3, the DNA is TGCGCCAGCAGCCCCCTTGGGAGGAGACTAGCCCCGTACGAGCAGTACTTC.

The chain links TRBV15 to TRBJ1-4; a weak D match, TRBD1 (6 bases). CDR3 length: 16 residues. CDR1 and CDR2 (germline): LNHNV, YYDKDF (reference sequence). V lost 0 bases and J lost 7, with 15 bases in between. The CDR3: CATSRDWGGGGEKLFF. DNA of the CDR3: TGTGCCACCAGCAGAGATTGGGGAGGGGGAGGTGAAAAACTGTTTTTT.

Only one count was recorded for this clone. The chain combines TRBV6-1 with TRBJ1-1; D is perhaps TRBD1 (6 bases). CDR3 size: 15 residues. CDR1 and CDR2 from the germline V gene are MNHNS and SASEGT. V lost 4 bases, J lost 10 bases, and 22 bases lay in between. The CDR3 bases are TGTGCCAGCAGTGCATCCTGGGGAGGGGGACGAGGAGCTTTCTTT. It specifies CASSASWGGGRGAFF.

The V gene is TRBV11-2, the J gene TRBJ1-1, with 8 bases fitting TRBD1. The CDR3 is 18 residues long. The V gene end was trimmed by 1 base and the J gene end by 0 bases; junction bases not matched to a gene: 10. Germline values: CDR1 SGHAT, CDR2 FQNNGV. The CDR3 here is CASSLGRGTGEMNTEAFF. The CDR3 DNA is TGTGCCAGCAGCTTAGGACGGGGGACAGGAGAGATGAACACTGAAGCTTTCTTT.

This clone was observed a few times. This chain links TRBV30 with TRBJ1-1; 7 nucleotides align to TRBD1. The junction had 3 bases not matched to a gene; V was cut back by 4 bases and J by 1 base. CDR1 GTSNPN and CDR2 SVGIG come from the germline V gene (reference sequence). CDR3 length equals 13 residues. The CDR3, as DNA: TGTGCCTGGATTTGGACAGGGAACACTGAAGCTTTCTTT. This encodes CAWIWTGNTEAFF.

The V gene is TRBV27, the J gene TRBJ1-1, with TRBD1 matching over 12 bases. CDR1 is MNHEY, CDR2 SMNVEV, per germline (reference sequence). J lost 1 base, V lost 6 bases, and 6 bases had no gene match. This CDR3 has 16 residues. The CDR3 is CASRRDRGRWNTEAFF. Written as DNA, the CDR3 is TGTGCCAGCAGGAGGGACAGGGGGCGGTGGAACACTGAAGCTTTCTTT.